This T cell receptor beta chain was recovered during a study of human T cells and chemical hapten exposure. For the study at large: The study sensitized with 2% DPC on an approximately 2 cm by approximately 2 cm patch of upper inner arm skin. Each patch test put 0.01% DPC on the upper back, and results were read at 6 days.

Study results and caveats: No alteration of TCRs above 1 in 1000 frequency was seen with DPC sensitization.

Ten or more counts support this clonotype. What it binds is not known. The library gave individual cDNA molecules unique molecular identifiers. TCRdb re-called the RACE reads through MiXCR, storing one row per CDR3 protein. This table has some 71,000 distinct CDR3 sequences, under 13% appearing once. Described time point: patch test 2, 6 weeks after DPC sensitization. Documented treatment: therapeutic diphenylcyclopropenone sensitization with weekly scalp DPC. Germline trimming cut 5 bases from V and 4 bases from J; bases unmatched to any gene: 7. Germline CDR1 is SGHRS and CDR2 is YFSETQ. The length of the CDR3 is 16 residues.

V usage is TRBV5-1 and J usage is TRBJ2-3; 13 bases agree with TRBD2. The sequencing here drew on whole blood, taken in connection with sensitization to the hapten diphenylcyclopropenone (DPC). This receptor was obtained from a woman aged 45-65 years with alopecia areata. Some clones in this sample may be carry-over from other donors' samples. CDR3 DNA sequence: TGCGCCAGCAGTCACGGACTAGCGGGAGCAGCAGATACGCAGTATTTT. Translated: CASSHGLAGAADTQYF.